Each of the 22 T cell receptor beta chains below was sequenced from the same sample in a study of blood T cell repertoires in COVID-19. Using immunoSEQ multiplex PCR, the repertoire was profiled, and TCRdb retains in-frame clones only, with some absent. The data contain roughly 100,000 clones, 85% to 90% of them singletons. The specimen sequenced was peripheral blood. The source is a human donor in a cohort sampled during active COVID-19.

This clone was counted only a few times. The gene calls are TRBV5-1 and TRBJ1-5, with no clear D. Germline loops: CDR1 SGHRS, CDR2 YFSETQ. V was shortened by 2 bases and J by 6 bases, with 12 bases between the two germline ends. This CDR3 contains 14 residues. CDR3 sequence reads: CASSFGAGGQPQHF. CDR3 nucleotides: TGCGCCAGCAGCTTTGGAGCCGGCGGTCAGCCCCAGCATTTT.

This chain uses TRBV30 with TRBJ1-2, with a tentative D call TRBD1 (6 bases). V lost 2 bases, J lost 6 bases, and 13 bases lay in between. This CDR3 contains 13 residues. CDR1 is GTSNPN and CDR2 is SVGIG in the germline V gene (reference sequence). DNA for the CDR3: TGTGCCTGGAGTTTTGGGGGGGCCAATGGCTACACCTTC. Translating gives CAWSFGGANGYTF.

This chain connects TRBV2 to TRBJ2-1, with D hard to call. The CDR3 has 13 amino acids. Germline CDR1 and CDR2: SNHLY and FYNNEI. With 8 bases removed from V and 2 bases from J, the gap between germline ends came to 10 bases. The CDR3 reads CASRSEPYNEQFF. CDR3 in DNA: TGTGCCAGCCGGAGTGAGCCCTACAATGAGCAGTTCTTC.

The rearrangement uses TRBV11-2 and TRBJ2-7, with D uncertain. The CDR3 loop spans 11 amino acids. V lost 4 bases and J 5 bases, leaving 6 bases between the germline ends. The germline gives CDR1 SGHAT, CDR2 FQNNGV. The CDR3 region has the DNA TGTGCCAGCAGCTCAGTCCACGAGCAGTACTTC. The encoded protein is CASSSVHEQYF.

The chain carries TRBV11-3 and TRBJ2-2; 7 nucleotides align to TRBD1. The junction had 6 bases not matched to a gene; V was cut back by 5 bases and J by 6 bases. CDR1 SGHNT and CDR2 YENEEA come from the germline V gene. This CDR3 region has 14 residues. This chain's CDR3 is CASSLTDRPGELFF. In nucleotides, the CDR3 is TGTGCCAGCAGCCTTACGGACAGGCCCGGGGAGCTGTTTTTT.

This chain uses TRBV25-1 with TRBJ2-2; a weak D match, TRBD1 (7 bases). From germline, CDR1 is MGHDK and CDR2 SYGVNS. V was shortened by 5 bases and J by 1 base, with 11 bases between the two germline ends. The CDR3 is made up of 15 amino acids. DNA for the CDR3: TGTGCCAGCAGTCCTCAGGGGGGGAACACCGGGGAGCTGTTTTTT. The encoded protein is CASSPQGGNTGELFF.

The V gene is TRBV5-1, the J gene TRBJ2-2; 9 nucleotides agree with TRBD2. The CDR3 spans 17 residues. Trimming removed 3 bases from V and 2 bases from J; junction bases left unmatched: 8. The germline V gene encodes CDR1 SGHRS and CDR2 YFSETQ. In DNA, the CDR3 is TGCGCCAGCAGCTCCTCGATAGCGGGAGTAAACACCGGGGAGCTGTTTTTT. This codes for CASSSSIAGVNTGELFF.

The chain recombines TRBV2 with TRBJ2-5, with TRBD1 identical over 7 bases. The germline V gene has CDR1 SNHLY and CDR2 FYNNEI. Unmatched junction bases numbered 13, after V lost 5 bases and J lost 4 bases. The CDR3 covers 16 residues. CDR3 nucleotides: TGTGCCAGCAGTCTAGGGGGCGGTGGGCTCGGAGAGACCCAGTACTTC. This gives the protein CASSLGGGGLGETQYF.

The CDR3 nucleotides are TGTGCCAGCAGCCCCCGTAGTAGCGGGATCGCTAATACGCAGTATTTT. It translates to CASSPRSSGIANTQYF. The rearrangement links TRBV7-2 to TRBJ2-3; 8 nucleotides line up with TRBD2. Germline V gene lookup returns CDR1 SGHTA and CDR2 FQGNSA. The length of the CDR3 is 16 residues. After removal of 5 bases from V and 7 bases from J, the junction contained 14 bases not matched to a gene.

The rearrangement links TRBV10-3 to TRBJ2-7, with D hard to call. This CDR3 has 16 residues. V dropped 0 bases and J dropped 5 bases, with 17 bases sitting between them. Germline-derived CDR1 and CDR2 are ENHRY and SYGVKD. The CDR3 protein is CAISESNPLSANEQYF. Written as DNA, the CDR3 is TGTGCCATCAGTGAGTCGAATCCACTATCCGCGAACGAGCAGTACTTC.

The chain carries TRBV24-1 and TRBJ2-5; 7 bases agree with TRBD1. V shed 4 bases, J shed 1 base, and the junction held 5 bases outside the gene matches. Germline lookup yields CDR1 KGHDR and CDR2 SFDVKD. The CDR3 spans 15 residues. DNA for the CDR3: TGTGCCACCAGTGAGGGGAACAGGGGCCAAGAGACCCAGTACTTC. Residues: CATSEGNRGQETQYF.

The V and J genes are TRBV12-3 or TRBV12-4 and TRBJ1-2, with D hard to call. This CDR3 is 11 amino acids long. Deletions cut 3 bases from V and 4 bases from J, with 3 bases between. The CDR3, as DNA: TGTGCCAGCAGTTTCGGCTATGGCTACACCTTC. Residues: CASSFGYGYTF.

This chain links TRBV6-5 with TRBJ1-5; D is uncertain. Germline-derived CDR1 and CDR2 are MNHEY and SVGAGI. V gave up 0 bases and J gave up 0 bases, with 6 bases separating them. This CDR3 comprises 15 residues. In nucleotides, the CDR3 is TGTGCCAGCAGTTACTCGTGGGCTAGCAATCAGCCCCAGCATTTT. Translated, it gives CASSYSWASNQPQHF.

The chain carries TRBV4-1 and TRBJ1-4; D might be TRBD1 (5 bases). Trimming removed 3 bases from V and 3 bases from J, with 14 bases in between. Germline CDR1 and CDR2: MGHRA and YSYEKL. This CDR3 is built from 16 residues. CDR3 sequence reads: CASSQVLGGANEKLFF. The CDR3 DNA reads TGCGCCAGCAGCCAGGTCCTCGGGGGGGCTAATGAAAAACTGTTTTTT.

V and J are TRBV7-2 and TRBJ2-2; tentatively, D is TRBD1 (6 bases). V was trimmed by 4 bases and J by 4 bases, leaving 10 bases between them. Germline CDR1 is SGHTA and CDR2 is FQGNSA. This CDR3 is 14 amino acids long. The DNA for the CDR3 is TGTGCCAGCAGCTCGGACAGTAGCACCGGGGAGCTGTTTTTT. It is translated as CASSSDSSTGELFF.

The DNA of the CDR3 is TGTGCCAGCAGTCTGACAGGGACCCAAACTGAAGCTTTCTTT. Translating it yields CASSLTGTQTEAFF. V usage is TRBV28 and J usage is TRBJ1-1; 7 bases align to TRBD1. In germline, CDR1 is MDHEN, CDR2 SYDVKM. The V segment lost 5 bases and the J segment 5 bases; nucleotides outside the gene matches: 8. This CDR3 is built from 14 residues.

The rearrangement uses TRBV25-1 and TRBJ1-3; a weak D match, TRBD1 (5 bases). CDR3 size: 13 residues. V lost 8 bases and J 0 bases, leaving 8 bases between the germline ends. CDR1 is MGHDK, CDR2 SYGVNS, per germline. In DNA form, the CDR3 reads TGTGCCAGCGGGGCCAGCTCTGGAAACACCATATATTTT. This codes for CASGASSGNTIYF.

This clone has only one observation. This sequence joins TRBV10-1 and TRBJ1-1; a weak D match, TRBD1 (6 bases). The CDR3 has 14 residues. In germline, CDR1 is WNHNN, CDR2 SYGVQD (reference sequence). V shed 5 bases and J shed 1 base, with 11 bases lying between them. The CDR3, as DNA: TGCGCCAGCAGTCGGGACACCTCGAACACTGAAGCTTTCTTT. This gives the protein CASSRDTSNTEAFF.

The V call is TRBV3-1 (or the pseudogene TRBV3-2), the J call TRBJ1-2; D gene unclear. Germline loops: CDR1 LGHDT, CDR2 YNNKEL (reference sequence). Trimming pared 2 bases from V and 2 bases from J, leaving 15 bases between. The CDR3 covers 16 residues. The CDR3 DNA reads TGTGCCAGCAGCCAACAGTCAGGAACCCTAAACTATGGCTACACCTTC. Translated, it gives CASSQQSGTLNYGYTF.

The gene calls are TRBV2 and TRBJ2-3, with D possibly being TRBD1 (6 bases). CDR1 and CDR2 (germline): SNHLY, FYNNEI. The germline V and J ends were trimmed by 6 bases and 3 bases, with 13 bases remaining between them. The CDR3 runs 14 residues. DNA for the CDR3: TGTGCCAGCAGCGGGGACACCTCAACAGATACGCAGTATTTT. Its translation: CASSGDTSTDTQYF.

The rearrangement uses TRBV11-2 and TRBJ2-2; 7 bases match TRBD1. The V gene's germline CDR1 is SGHAT and CDR2 FQNNGV. After removal of 5 bases from V and 7 bases from J, the junction contained 10 bases not matched to a gene. The CDR3 extends over 15 amino acids. The DNA of the CDR3 is TGTGCCAGCAGCCCCCGGGACAGCTTTTACGGGGAGCTGTTTTTT. It codes for CASSPRDSFYGELFF.

The rearrangement links TRBV25-1 to TRBJ2-5, with 7 bases identical to TRBD1. The V gene end was trimmed by 5 bases and the J gene end by 1 base; junction bases not matched to a gene: 4. This CDR3 spans 14 amino acids. CDR1 is MGHDK, CDR2 SYGVNS, per germline. The CDR3 sequence is CASSTGTAQETQYF. The CDR3 DNA sequence: TGTGCCAGCAGTACCGGGACAGCCCAAGAGACCCAGTACTTC.